This T cell receptor (beta chain) was observed in a study of cytotoxic CD8 clonotypes in ibrutinib-treated CLL. In its sample, this clone was seen a few times. Libraries were prepared by immunoSEQ multiplex PCR; TCRdb keeps only in-frame clonotypes and omits some of them. The table includes about 130,000 clones, around 80% detected once. V was pared by 3 bases and J by 9 bases, with 12 bases of the junction left unmatched. The CDR3 has 16 residues. Germline V CDR1 and CDR2: LNHDA, SQIVND (reference sequence). Sequenced material: PBMCs, taken after 12 months of ibrutinib treatment. The clonotype was recovered from a human donor with chronic lymphocytic leukemia. This chain joins TRBV19 and TRBJ2-1; 9 nucleotides line up with TRBD2. This CDR3 reads CASSMKTSGLWVEQFF. The DNA for the CDR3 is TGTGCCAGTAGTATGAAGACTAGCGGCCTCTGGGTTGAGCAGTTCTTC.